This entry is about one T cell receptor (beta chain). Per the authors' pipeline: The assay estimated nucleated cells by amplifying reference gene primers. The assay was immunoSEQ multiplex PCR, and TCRdb's table has in-frame clones only and misses some. V and J calls plus clone size are reproduced from that table; the DNA served to infer D and trimming. The profile shows fewer than 400,000 clones, roughly 85% of them singletons. The sample is drawn from a study of blood T cell repertoires in COVID-19. Study-level background: Specimens from acute and convalescent COVID-19 originated in the United States, Italy and Spain. In each case, the material was cDNA or gDNA derived from T cells, B-cell-depleted T cells, or PBMCs.

V dropped 5 bases and J dropped 4 bases, with 18 bases sitting between them. CDR1 and CDR2 from the germline V gene are SGHRS and YFSETQ. The CDR3 totals 15 residues. Input material: peripheral blood. The clonotype was recovered from a woman aged 18-29 years with acute or convalescent COVID-19. The V and J genes are TRBV5-1 and TRBJ1-1; D is perhaps TRBD1 (6 bases). The CDR3 sequence: CASSQMDRRSTEAFF. The CDR3 DNA reads as TGCGCCAGCAGTCAAATGGACAGAAGGAGCACTGAAGCTTTCTTT.